This T cell receptor beta chain stems from a study of blood T cell repertoires in COVID-19 (dated by TCRdb to the early 2020s). General notes on the study: Samples covering the acute and convalescent phases of COVID-19 were provided by collaborators in the United States, Italy and Spain. The material from the prospective study consisted of cDNA or gDNA derived from T cells, B-cell-depleted T cells, or PBMCs. Deeply sampled blood TCRbeta repertoires from subjects exposed to, actively infected with, or recovered from COVID-19 were included in the dataset. The repertoires were made available in a free public database intended to serve as a resource for research on the immune response to SARS-CoV-2. The samples were drawn from the first 160 participants of the ongoing ImmuneRACE study and from 950 to 1,500 subjects provided by 6 global collaborators. Nearly every sample came with metadata listing a de-identified subject ID, COVID-19 status, age in years and sex. HLA class I and class II types, where available, came from metadata supplied by the sample provider rather than from assay-based typing.

Samples from volunteer blood donors who had recovered from COVID-19 were contributed by a second Seattle source. The collaborating institutions used their own protocols to collect whole blood in K2EDTA tubes. For TCRbeta analysis, collaborators shipped samples as frozen whole blood, isolated PBMCs, or DNA extracted from either of those sample types. TCRbeta CDR3 regions were amplified from genomic DNA using the immunoSEQ Assay, a bias-controlled multiplex PCR. Per the authors' processing: The number of nucleated cells in each sample was estimated from the amplification of reference gene primers within the assay. To quantify the absolute abundance of each unique TCRbeta CDR3 rearrangement, sequence reads were collapsed and filtered. For each sample, productive Simpson clonality was calculated as the square root of Simpson's diversity index over productive rearrangements. TCRdb took this table from immuneACCESS and kept in-frame rearrangements with V and J called. Such tables lack part of the clones; where checked against another copy, unresolved V genes explain under half of the gap, and the rest is unexplained. The DNA was the basis for D and trimming; V, J and clone size are from that table. Counted in this sample were some 300,000 clones; 88% of them appeared once. Just under 7% of the sample is held by the ten biggest clonotypes.

Trimming accounts for 5 bases at V and 5 bases at J, while the number of junction bases matched to no gene is 5. For CDR1 and CDR2, the germline V gene (reference sequence) lists LNHDA and SQIVND. From the cysteine up to the phenylalanine, the CDR3 has a length of 14 residues. Only the CDR3 DNA is retained, 42 bases long and in frame from the first base. Concerning this clone: Its binding antigen is unknown. Within one base of it there is no much larger clone, and no base qualities were kept.

General conclusions and limits of the study: Clinical and demographic metadata were provided uncurated, with the amount varying by source and participant.

This sequence originates from a woman in her 30s who had recovered from COVID-19. Sequences were obtained from peripheral blood. Recombination joined TRBV19 with TRBJ1-5, and 8 junction bases match TRBD1. The CDR3 protein is CASSASRGHQPQHF. The nucleotides read TGTGCCAGTAGTGCCAGCAGGGGGCATCAGCCCCAGCATTTT.